These T cell receptor beta chains were read from a single sample in a study of beta chain features in type 1 diabetes. Here immunoSEQ multiplex PCR was the method, and the copy in TCRdb shows in-frame clones only, minus some. The repertoire holds roughly 330,000 clones, with about 14% as singletons. The sequencing input was naive CD4+ T cells from blood. The receptor set was obtained from a woman aged 18-29 years with type 1 diabetes. Each CDR3 is given with its conserved first and last residue. Fields, in order: D gene, V gene, clone size, J gene, CDR3 protein, CDR3 DNA. A D gene is named only where the DNA matches it firmly. Expanded clones are given a class, and other clones once, few, many or no size at all.

d_call: .; v_call: TRBV4-1; clone_size: .; j_call: TRBJ2-3; cdr3_aa: CASSHVGLSSGTQYF; cdr3_nt: TGCGCCAGCAGCCATGTGGGCTTGAGTAGTGGTACGCAGTATTTT
d_call: .; v_call: TRBV5-6; clone_size: .; j_call: TRBJ1-2; cdr3_aa: CASSWRGNYGYTF; cdr3_nt: TGTGCCAGCAGCTGGAGGGGAAACTATGGCTACACCTTC
d_call: TRBD1; v_call: TRBV28; clone_size: .; j_call: TRBJ1-1; cdr3_aa: CASRGQVNTEAFF; cdr3_nt: TGTGCCAGCAGGGGACAGGTGAACACTGAAGCTTTCTTT
d_call: .; v_call: TRBV5-1; clone_size: once; j_call: TRBJ1-5; cdr3_aa: CASSSGEGDQPQHF; cdr3_nt: TGCGCCAGCAGTTCGGGGGAGGGGGATCAGCCCCAGCATTTT
d_call: TRBD2; v_call: TRBV7-2; clone_size: few; j_call: TRBJ2-1; cdr3_aa: CASRLGLAAANEQFF; cdr3_nt: TGTGCCAGCAGGCTGGGACTAGCGGCCGCGAATGAGCAGTTCTTC
d_call: .; v_call: TRBV27; clone_size: .; j_call: TRBJ1-1; cdr3_aa: CASGRVMEAFF; cdr3_nt: TGTGCCAGCGGGCGCGTCATGGAAGCTTTCTTT
d_call: TRBD1; v_call: TRBV27; clone_size: .; j_call: TRBJ1-2; cdr3_aa: CASSLTGAYGYTF; cdr3_nt: TGTGCCAGCAGTCTGACAGGGGCCTATGGCTACACCTTC
d_call: .; v_call: TRBV27; clone_size: .; j_call: TRBJ1-1; cdr3_aa: CASSLFRAGVNTEAFF; cdr3_nt: TGTGCCAGCAGTTTATTCCGCGCAGGGGTGAACACTGAAGCTTTCTTT
d_call: .; v_call: TRBV18; clone_size: few; j_call: TRBJ1-1; cdr3_aa: CASSPIPTRKGRNTEAFF; cdr3_nt: TGTGCCAGCTCACCGATCCCTACACGTAAGGGGCGGAACACTGAAGCTTTCTTT
d_call: TRBD1; v_call: TRBV28; clone_size: .; j_call: TRBJ2-5; cdr3_aa: CASSTNRGSETQYF; cdr3_nt: TGTGCCAGCAGTACGAACAGGGGTTCGGAGACCCAGTACTTC
d_call: .; v_call: TRBV4-1; clone_size: .; j_call: TRBJ2-2; cdr3_aa: CASSQAAANTGELFF; cdr3_nt: TGCGCCAGCAGCCAAGCGGCGGCGAACACCGGGGAGCTGTTTTTT
d_call: TRBD1; v_call: TRBV29-1; clone_size: .; j_call: TRBJ1-5; cdr3_aa: CSVTSGQGSQPQHF; cdr3_nt: TGCAGCGTCACCTCGGGACAGGGATCCCAGCCCCAGCATTTT
d_call: TRBD1; v_call: TRBV7-2; clone_size: few; j_call: TRBJ1-1; cdr3_aa: CASRRWGQGNTEAFF; cdr3_nt: TGTGCCAGCAGACGATGGGGACAGGGGAACACTGAAGCTTTCTTT
d_call: TRBD1; v_call: TRBV19; clone_size: .; j_call: TRBJ2-1; cdr3_aa: CATRLLTGGNEQFF; cdr3_nt: TGTGCCACCAGACTATTGACAGGGGGTAATGAGCAGTTCTTC
d_call: TRBD2; v_call: TRBV7-2; clone_size: .; j_call: TRBJ2-7; cdr3_aa: CASSLEGLAGLYEQYF; cdr3_nt: TGTGCCAGCAGCTTAGAGGGACTAGCGGGCCTCTACGAGCAGTACTTC
d_call: .; v_call: TRBV19; clone_size: few; j_call: TRBJ1-1; cdr3_aa: CASSSREADEAFF; cdr3_nt: TGTGCCAGTAGTTCACGCGAGGCGGATGAAGCTTTCTTT
d_call: .; v_call: TRBV7-2; clone_size: .; j_call: TRBJ2-5; cdr3_aa: CASSLWEQETQYF; cdr3_nt: TGTGCCAGCAGCTTATGGGAGCAAGAGACCCAGTACTTC
d_call: .; v_call: TRBV28; clone_size: few; j_call: TRBJ2-7; cdr3_aa: CASSPLDRSYEQYF; cdr3_nt: TGTGCCAGCAGTCCCTTGGACAGATCATACGAGCAGTACTTC
d_call: TRBD2; v_call: TRBV12-5; clone_size: .; j_call: TRBJ2-2; cdr3_aa: CASGPSGRANTGELFF; cdr3_nt: TGTGCTAGTGGGCCGAGCGGGAGGGCGAACACCGGGGAGCTGTTTTTT
d_call: TRBD2; v_call: TRBV30; clone_size: few; j_call: TRBJ2-1; cdr3_aa: CAWSVWLAGTSYNEQFF; cdr3_nt: TGTGCCTGGAGTGTATGGCTAGCGGGTACTTCCTACAATGAGCAGTTCTTC